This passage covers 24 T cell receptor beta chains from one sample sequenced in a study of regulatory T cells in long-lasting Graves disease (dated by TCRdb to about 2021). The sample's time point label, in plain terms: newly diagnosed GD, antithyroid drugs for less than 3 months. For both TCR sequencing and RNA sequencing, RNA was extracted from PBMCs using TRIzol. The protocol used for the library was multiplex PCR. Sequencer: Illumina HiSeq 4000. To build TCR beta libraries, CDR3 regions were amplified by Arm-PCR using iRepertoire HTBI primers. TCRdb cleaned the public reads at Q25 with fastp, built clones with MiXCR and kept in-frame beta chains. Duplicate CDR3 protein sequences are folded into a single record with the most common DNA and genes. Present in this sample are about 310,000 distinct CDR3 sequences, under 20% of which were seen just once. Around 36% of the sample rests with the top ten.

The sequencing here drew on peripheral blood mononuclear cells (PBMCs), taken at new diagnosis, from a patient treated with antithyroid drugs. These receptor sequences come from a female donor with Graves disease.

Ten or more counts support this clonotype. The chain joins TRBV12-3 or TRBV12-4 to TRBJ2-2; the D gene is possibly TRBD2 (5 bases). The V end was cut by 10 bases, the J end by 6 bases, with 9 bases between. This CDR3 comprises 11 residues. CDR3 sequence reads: CATREAGELFF. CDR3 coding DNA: TGTGCCACGAGGGAAGCCGGGGAGCTGTTTTTT.

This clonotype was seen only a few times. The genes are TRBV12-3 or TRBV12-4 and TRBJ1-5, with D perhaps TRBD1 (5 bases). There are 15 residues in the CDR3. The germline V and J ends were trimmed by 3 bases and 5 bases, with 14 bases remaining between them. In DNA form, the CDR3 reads TGTGCCAGCAGTTTGTTTAAGGGACTCCATCAGCCCCAGCATTTT. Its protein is CASSLFKGLHQPQHF.

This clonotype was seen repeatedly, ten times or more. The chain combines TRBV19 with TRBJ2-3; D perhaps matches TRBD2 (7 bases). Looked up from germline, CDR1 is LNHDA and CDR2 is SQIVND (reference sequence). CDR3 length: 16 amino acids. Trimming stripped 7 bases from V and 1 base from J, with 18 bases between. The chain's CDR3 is CASTPRGLAGTDTQYF. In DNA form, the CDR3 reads TGTGCCAGTACGCCCCGGGGGCTAGCGGGCACAGATACGCAGTATTTT.

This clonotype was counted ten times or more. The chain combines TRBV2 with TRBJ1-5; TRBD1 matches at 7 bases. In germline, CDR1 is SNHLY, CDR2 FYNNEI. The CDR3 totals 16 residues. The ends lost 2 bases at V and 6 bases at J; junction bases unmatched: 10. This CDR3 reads CASSESRGGIGQPQHF. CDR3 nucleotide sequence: TGTGCCAGCAGTGAATCGAGAGGGGGCATCGGTCAGCCCCAGCATTTT.

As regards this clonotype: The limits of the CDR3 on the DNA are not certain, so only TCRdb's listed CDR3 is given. This CDR3 reads CASSPTGIYGYTFGSGTTREQYF. The chain is built from TRBV27 and TRBJ2-7; TRBD1 is the table's D call and was not checked against the DNA. Looked up from germline, CDR1 is MNHEY and CDR2 is SMNVEV (reference sequence). The CDR3 is 23 amino acids long, termini counted.

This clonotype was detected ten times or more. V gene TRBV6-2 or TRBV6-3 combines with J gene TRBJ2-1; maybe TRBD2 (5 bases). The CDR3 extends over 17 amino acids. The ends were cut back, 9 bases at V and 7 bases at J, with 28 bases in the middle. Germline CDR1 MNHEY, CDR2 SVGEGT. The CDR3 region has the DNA TGTGCCAGTGGAGAGGGTCGGCCAGGACTGGTTAGGAATGAGCAGTTCTTC. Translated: CASGEGRPGLVRNEQFF.

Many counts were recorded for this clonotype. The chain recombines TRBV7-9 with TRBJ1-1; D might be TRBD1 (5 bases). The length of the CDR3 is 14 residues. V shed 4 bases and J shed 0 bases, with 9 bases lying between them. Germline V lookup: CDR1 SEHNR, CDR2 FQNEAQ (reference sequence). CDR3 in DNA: TGTGCCAGCAGCTCGGGGGGGGTGAACACTGAAGCTTTCTTT. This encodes CASSSGGVNTEAFF.

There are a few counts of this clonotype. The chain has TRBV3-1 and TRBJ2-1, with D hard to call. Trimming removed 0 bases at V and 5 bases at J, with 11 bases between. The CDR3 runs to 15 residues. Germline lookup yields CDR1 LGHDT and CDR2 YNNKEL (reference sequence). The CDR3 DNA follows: TGTGCCAGCAGCCAAGATCCGTTGGGCGACAATGAGCAGTTCTTC. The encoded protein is CASSQDPLGDNEQFF.

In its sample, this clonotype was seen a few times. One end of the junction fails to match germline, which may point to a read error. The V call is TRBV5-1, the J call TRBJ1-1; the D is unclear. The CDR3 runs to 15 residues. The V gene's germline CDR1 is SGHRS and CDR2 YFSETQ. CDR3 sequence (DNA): TGCGCCAGCAGCTTGAGCCCGGGCACGAACACTGAAGCTCTCTTT. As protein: CASSLSPGTNTEALF.

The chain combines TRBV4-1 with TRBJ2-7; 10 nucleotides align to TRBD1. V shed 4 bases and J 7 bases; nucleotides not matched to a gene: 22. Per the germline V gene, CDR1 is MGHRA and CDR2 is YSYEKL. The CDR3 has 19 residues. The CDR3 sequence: CASSLKLAPRGTGAWEQYF. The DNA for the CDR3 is TGCGCCAGCAGCCTCAAGTTGGCCCCACGCGGGACAGGGGCTTGGGAGCAGTACTTC.

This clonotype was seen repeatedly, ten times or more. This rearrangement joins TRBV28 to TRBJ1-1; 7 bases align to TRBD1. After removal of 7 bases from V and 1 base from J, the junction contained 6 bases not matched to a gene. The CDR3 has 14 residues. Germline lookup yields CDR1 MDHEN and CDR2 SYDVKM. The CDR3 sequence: CASITGTANTEAFF. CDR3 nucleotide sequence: TGTGCCAGCATTACCGGGACAGCGAACACTGAAGCTTTCTTT.

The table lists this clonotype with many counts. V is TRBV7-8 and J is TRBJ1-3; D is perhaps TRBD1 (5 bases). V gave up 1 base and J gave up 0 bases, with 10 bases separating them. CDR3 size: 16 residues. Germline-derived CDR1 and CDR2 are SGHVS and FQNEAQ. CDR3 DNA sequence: TGTGCCAGCAGCTTAGTAACGACAGTCTCTGGAAACACCATATATTTT. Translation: CASSLVTTVSGNTIYF.

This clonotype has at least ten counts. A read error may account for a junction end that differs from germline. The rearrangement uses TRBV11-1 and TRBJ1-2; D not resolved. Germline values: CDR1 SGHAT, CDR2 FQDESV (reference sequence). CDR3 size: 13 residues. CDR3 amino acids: CASSLETISGNTF. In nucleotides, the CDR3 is TGTGCCAGCAGCTTAGAGACGATAAGTGGCAACACCTTC.

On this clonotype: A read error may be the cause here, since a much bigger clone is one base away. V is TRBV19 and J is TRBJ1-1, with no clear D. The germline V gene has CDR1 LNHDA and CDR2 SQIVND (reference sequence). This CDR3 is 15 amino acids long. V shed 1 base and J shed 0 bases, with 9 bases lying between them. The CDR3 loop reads CASSIACGMNTEAFF. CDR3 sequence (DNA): TGTGCCAGTAGTATAGCGTGCGGAATGAACACTGAAGCTTTCTTT. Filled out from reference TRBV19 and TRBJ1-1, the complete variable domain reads DGGITQSPKYLFRKEGQNVTLSCEQNLNHDAMYWYRQDPGQGLRLIYYSQIVNDFQKGDIAEGYSVSREKKESFPLTVTSAQKNPTAFYLCASSIACGMNTEAFFGQGTRLTVV.

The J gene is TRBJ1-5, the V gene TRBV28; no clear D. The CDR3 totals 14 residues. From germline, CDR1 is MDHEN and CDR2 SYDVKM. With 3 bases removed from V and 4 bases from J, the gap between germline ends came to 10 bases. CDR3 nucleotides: TGTGCCAGCAGTTTTCCTGCCGGAAATCAGCCCCAGCATTTT. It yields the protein CASSFPAGNQPQHF.

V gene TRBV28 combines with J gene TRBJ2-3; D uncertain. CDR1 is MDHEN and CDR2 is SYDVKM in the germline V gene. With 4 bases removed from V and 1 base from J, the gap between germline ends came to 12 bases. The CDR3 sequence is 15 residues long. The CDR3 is CASSSGPPRTDTQYF. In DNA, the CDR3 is TGTGCCAGCAGTTCCGGACCACCACGCACAGATACGCAGTATTTT.

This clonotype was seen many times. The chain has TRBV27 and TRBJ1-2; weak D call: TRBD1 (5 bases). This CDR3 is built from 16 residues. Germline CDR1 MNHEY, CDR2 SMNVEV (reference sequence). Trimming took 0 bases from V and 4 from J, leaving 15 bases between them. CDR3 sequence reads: CASSLSDGARGYGYTF. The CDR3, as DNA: TGTGCCAGCAGTTTATCAGATGGGGCGCGCGGCTATGGCTACACCTTC.

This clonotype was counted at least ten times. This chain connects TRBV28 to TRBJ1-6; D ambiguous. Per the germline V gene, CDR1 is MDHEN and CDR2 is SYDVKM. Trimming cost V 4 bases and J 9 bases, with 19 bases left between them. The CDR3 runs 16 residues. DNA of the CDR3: TGTGCCAGCAGTTATATGGGGTGGGGAGAAGGTTCACCCCTCCACTTT. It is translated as CASSYMGWGEGSPLHF. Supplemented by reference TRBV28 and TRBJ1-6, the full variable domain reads DVKVTQSSRYLVKRTGEKVFLECVQDMDHENMFWYRQDPGLGLRLIYFSYDVKMKEKGDIPEGYSVSREKKERFSLILESASTNQTSMYLCASSYMGWGEGSPLHFGNGTRLTVT.

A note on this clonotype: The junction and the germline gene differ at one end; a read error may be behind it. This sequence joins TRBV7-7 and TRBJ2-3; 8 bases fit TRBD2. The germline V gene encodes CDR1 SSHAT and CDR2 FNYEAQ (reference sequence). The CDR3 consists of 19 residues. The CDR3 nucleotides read TGTGCTAGCAGCCTCCGGGGGGGGCCTAGCGGGCCGAGCACAGATACGCAGTATTTT. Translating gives CASSLRGGPSGPSTDTQYF. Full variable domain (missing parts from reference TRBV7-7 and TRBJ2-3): GAGVSQSPRYKVTKRGQDVTLRCDPISSHATLYWYQQALGQGPEFLTYFNYEAQPDKSGLPSDRFSAERPEGSISTLTIQRTEQRDSAMYRCASSLRGGPSGPSTDTQYFGPGTRLTVL.

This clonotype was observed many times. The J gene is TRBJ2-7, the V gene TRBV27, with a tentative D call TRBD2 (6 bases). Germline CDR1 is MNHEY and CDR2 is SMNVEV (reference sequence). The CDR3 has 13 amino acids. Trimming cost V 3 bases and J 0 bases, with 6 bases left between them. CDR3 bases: TGTGCCAGCAGTTTGACTAGCTCCTACGAGCAGTACTTC. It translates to CASSLTSSYEQYF.

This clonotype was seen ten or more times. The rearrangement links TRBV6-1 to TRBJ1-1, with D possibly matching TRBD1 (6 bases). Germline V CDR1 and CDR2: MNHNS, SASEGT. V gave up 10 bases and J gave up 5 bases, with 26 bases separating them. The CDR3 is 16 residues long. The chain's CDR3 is CATITRGRSKGTEAFF. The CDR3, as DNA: TGTGCCACCATCACCAGGGGACGCTCCAAAGGGACTGAAGCTTTCTTT.

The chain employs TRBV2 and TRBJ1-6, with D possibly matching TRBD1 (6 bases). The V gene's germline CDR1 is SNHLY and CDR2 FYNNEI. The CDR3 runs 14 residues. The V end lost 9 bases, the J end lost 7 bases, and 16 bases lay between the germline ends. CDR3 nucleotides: TGTGCCAGGGATAGGGGGGCAAAGAATTCACCCCTCCACTTT. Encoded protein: CARDRGAKNSPLHF.

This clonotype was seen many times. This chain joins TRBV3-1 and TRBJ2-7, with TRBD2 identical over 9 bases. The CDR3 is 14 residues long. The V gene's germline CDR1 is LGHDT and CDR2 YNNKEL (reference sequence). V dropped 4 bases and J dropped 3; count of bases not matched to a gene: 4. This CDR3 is CASSRTSVSYEQYF. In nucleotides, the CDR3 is TGTGCCAGCAGCCGGACTAGCGTAAGCTACGAGCAGTACTTC.

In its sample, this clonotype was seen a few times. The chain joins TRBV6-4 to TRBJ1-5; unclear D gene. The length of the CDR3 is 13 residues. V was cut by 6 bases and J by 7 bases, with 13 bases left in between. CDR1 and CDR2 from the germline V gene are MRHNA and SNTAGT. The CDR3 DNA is TGTGCCAGCAGAGCCGCCGAGCACCAGCCCCAGCATTTT. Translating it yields CASRAAEHQPQHF.